This T cell receptor beta chain was retrieved from a study of CD8 T cells in ankylosing spondylitis. Study findings and constraints: It was reported that disease-linked clones were significantly enriched in matched ankylosing spondylitis synovial fluid. Characteristic, it appeared, of ankylosing spondylitis blood was a TCR beta motif of eight or nine highly homologous variants.

This clonotype was found many times. The antigen remains unidentified. With 1 base removed from V and 1 base from J, the gap between germline ends came to 14 bases. Germline CDR1 is LNHNV and CDR2 is YYDKDF (reference sequence). This CDR3 is built from 18 residues. In making TCR beta libraries, quantitative 5'-RACE with molecular barcodes was used. TCRdb ran MiXCR on the 5' RACE reads and lists one entry per CDR3 protein. The sample includes about 250,000 distinct CDR3 sequences, roughly 18% of them seen just once. This sequence was found in a male donor with ankylosing spondylitis or in good health (not recorded which). The V gene is TRBV15, the J gene TRBJ2-6, with D perhaps TRBD2 (6 bases). Sequencing was carried out using blood, either unsorted or a sorted T cell fraction (not recorded which). This chain's CDR3 is CATSRAPTAGSGANVLTF. CDR3 DNA sequence: TGTGCCACCAGCAGAGCCCCAACTGCGGGGTCTGGGGCCAACGTCCTGACTTTC. The full variable domain, its missing parts supplied by reference TRBV15 and TRBJ2-6, is DAMVIQNPRYQVTQFGKPVTLSCSQTLNHNVMYWYQQKSSQAPKLLFHYYDKDFNNEADTPDNFQSRRPNTSFCFLDIRSPGLGDTAMYLCATSRAPTAGSGANVLTFGAGSRLTVL.